Below, 28 T cell receptor beta chains from the same sample are listed, as sequenced in a study of cytomegalovirus exposure and HLA in healthy donors. With 60 Vbeta and 13 Jbeta primers, the PCR was carried out. Measured with immunoSEQ multiplex PCR; TCRdb has only the in-frame clones, and not every one. Of about 140,000 clones listed, approximately 84% were seen once; the top ten hold about 1.5%. The sequenced material came from PBMCs. The receptors originated from a man aged 25 to 40 in good health and CMV-seropositive.

CDR3 amino acids: CASSADSVMNTEAFF. CDR3 coding DNA: TGTGCCAGCAGCGCGGACAGCGTCATGAACACTGAAGCTTTCTTT. This chain links TRBV9 with TRBJ1-1; TRBD1 might be the D (6 bases). Germline V gene sequence: CDR1 SGDLS, CDR2 YYNGEE. Trimming took 3 bases from V and 0 from J, leaving 12 bases between them. The CDR3 is made up of 15 amino acids. The full variable domain, in which reference TRBV9 and TRBJ1-1 provide the parts outside the CDR3, is DSGVTQTPKHLITATGQRVTLRCSPRSGDLSVYWYQQSLDQGLQFLIQYYNGEERAKGNILERFSAQQFPDLHSELNLSSLELGDSALYFCASSADSVMNTEAFFGQGTRLTVV.

CDR3 nucleotides: TGTGCCAGCAAGGGGGGGACCACGAACACCGGGGAGCTGTTTTTT. Protein product: CASKGGTTNTGELFF. The V gene is TRBV2, the J gene TRBJ2-2; the D gene is possibly TRBD2 (7 bases). The CDR3 consists of 15 residues. V was shortened by 7 bases and J by 0 bases, with 12 bases between the two germline ends. CDR1 and CDR2 from the germline V gene are SNHLY and FYNNEI.

There are a few counts of this clone. J is TRBJ1-1 and V is TRBV28; D gene uncertain. Trimming removed 4 bases from V and 11 bases from J, with 8 bases in between. The CDR3 loop spans 10 amino acids. Germline-derived CDR1 and CDR2 are MDHEN and SYDVKM. The CDR3 loop is CASSSVIAFF. The CDR3 region has the DNA TGTGCCAGCAGTTCAGTGATTGCTTTCTTT.

This clone occurred once. The chain joins TRBV19 to TRBJ1-6; TRBD1 agrees at 7 bases. The CDR3 spans 14 residues. Germline CDR1 is LNHDA and CDR2 is SQIVND (reference sequence). J was trimmed by 7 bases and V by 7 bases; bases with no gene match: 7. The CDR3: CASTKGARNSPLHF. The CDR3 DNA sequence: TGTGCCAGTACTAAGGGGGCGAGAAATTCACCCCTCCACTTT.

The genes are TRBV6-5 and TRBJ2-5, with D hard to call. This CDR3 has 13 amino acids. V shed 6 bases and J shed 2 bases, with 10 bases lying between them. The germline gives CDR1 MNHEY, CDR2 SVGAGI. As DNA, the CDR3 is TGTGCCAGCAGGTTACGGTCACAAGAGACCCAGTACTTC. It is translated as CASRLRSQETQYF.

The chain recombines TRBV29-1 with TRBJ2-1; D is possibly TRBD2 (5 bases). The length of the CDR3 is 15 residues. V was trimmed by 0 bases and J by 9 bases, leaving 18 bases between them. CDR1 and CDR2 (germline): SQVTM, ANQGSEA. CDR3 in amino acids: CSVEDQRASIGEQFF. Written as DNA, the CDR3 is TGCAGCGTTGAAGATCAGAGGGCATCAATTGGTGAGCAGTTCTTC.

This sequence joins TRBV7-3 and TRBJ2-7, with 9 bases fitting TRBD1. This CDR3 has 15 amino acids. The junction had 6 bases not matched to a gene; V was cut back by 0 bases and J by 6 bases. Germline CDR1 reads SGHTA; CDR2 reads FQGTGA. The CDR3 coding sequence is TGTGCCAGCAGCTTAACTCCGGGACAGGGAGGCGAGCAGTACTTC. Translating gives CASSLTPGQGGEQYF. Looking up the rest from reference TRBV7-3 and TRBJ2-7 gives the full variable domain: GAGVSQTPSNKVTEKGKYVELRCDPISGHTALYWYRQSLGQGPEFLIYFQGTGAADDSGLPNDRFFAVRPEGSVSTLKIQRTERGDSAVYLCASSLTPGQGGEQYFGPGTRLTVT.

This chain joins TRBV27 and TRBJ2-1; D is possibly TRBD1 (6 bases). The CDR3 totals 14 residues. Trimming took off 4 bases at V and 5 bases at J, with 12 bases between the two ends. The V gene's germline CDR1 is MNHEY and CDR2 SMNVEV (reference sequence). The CDR3 sequence is CASSWQTGDNEQFF. CDR3 nucleotide sequence: TGTGCCAGCAGTTGGCAGACAGGAGACAATGAGCAGTTCTTC.

V gene TRBV7-3 combines with J gene TRBJ1-1; the D is unclear. The length of the CDR3 is 13 residues. The V end lost 2 bases, the J end lost 1 base, and 5 bases lay between the germline ends. Germline loops: CDR1 SGHTA, CDR2 FQGTGA. The CDR3 nucleotides are TGTGCCAGCAGCTTACTAAGGAACACTGAAGCTTTCTTT. Translating it yields CASSLLRNTEAFF. The whole variable domain, remainder taken from reference TRBV7-3 and TRBJ1-1, is GAGVSQTPSNKVTEKGKYVELRCDPISGHTALYWYRQSLGQGPEFLIYFQGTGAADDSGLPNDRFFAVRPEGSVSTLKIQRTERGDSAVYLCASSLLRNTEAFFGQGTRLTVV.

This chain uses TRBV5-4 with TRBJ2-7; D is perhaps TRBD2 (6 bases). Trimming cost V 4 bases and J 6 bases, with 20 bases left between them. This CDR3 contains 15 residues. CDR1 is SGHNT and CDR2 is YYREEE in the germline V gene (reference sequence). The CDR3 nucleotides read TGTGCCAGCAGCCAAGATGGTGCGGGGATAAGCGAGCAGTACTTC. It codes for CASSQDGAGISEQYF.

V gene TRBV19 combines with J gene TRBJ1-6; no definite D call. Germline-derived CDR1 and CDR2 are LNHDA and SQIVND (reference sequence). The CDR3 has 14 amino acids. V was shortened by 8 bases and J by 7 bases, with 15 bases between the two germline ends. Here the CDR3 reads CASSYGVGNSPLHF. CDR3 nucleotides: TGTGCCAGTTCCTACGGGGTAGGCAATTCACCCCTCCACTTT.

V gene TRBV18 combines with J gene TRBJ2-7; the D is unclear. Trimming took off 0 bases at V and 0 bases at J, with 9 bases between the two ends. This CDR3 is built from 15 residues. CDR1 is KGHSH and CDR2 is LQKENI in the germline V gene. The CDR3 region is CASSPPAATSYEQYF. In DNA form, the CDR3 reads TGTGCCAGCTCACCACCGGCAGCGACCTCCTACGAGCAGTACTTC.

CDR3: CASSAKDRSLHNTEAFF. CDR3 nucleotides: TGTGCCAGCAGCGCCAAAGACAGGAGCTTACATAACACTGAAGCTTTCTTT. The chain links TRBV14 to TRBJ1-1; D perhaps matches TRBD1 (6 bases). CDR3 length: 17 amino acids. The V and J ends lost 5 bases and 2 bases respectively, with 21 bases between them. Germline V gene lookup returns CDR1 SGHDN and CDR2 FVKESK.

V usage is TRBV27 and J usage is TRBJ2-7, with D perhaps TRBD2 (6 bases). Germline CDR1 and CDR2: MNHEY and SMNVEV (reference sequence). CDR3 length equals 14 residues. V was trimmed by 6 bases and J by 1 base, leaving 13 bases between them. This chain's CDR3 is CASRGGVTSYEQYF. The CDR3 DNA reads TGTGCCAGCAGAGGAGGGGTTACATCCTACGAGCAGTACTTC.

The CDR3 reads CASQTGWDTGELFF. The CDR3 DNA follows: TGTGCCAGCCAGACAGGGTGGGACACCGGGGAGCTGTTTTTT. J is TRBJ2-2 and V is TRBV28; 7 bases are shared with TRBD1. After removal of 8 bases from V and 3 bases from J, the junction contained 6 bases not matched to a gene. Germline loops: CDR1 MDHEN, CDR2 SYDVKM. The CDR3 has 14 amino acids.

CDR3 in amino acids: CASSFGGAREKLFF. CDR3 coding DNA: TGCGCCAGCAGCTTTGGGGGGGCGCGGGAAAAACTGTTTTTT. J is TRBJ1-4 and V is TRBV5-1; possibly TRBD1 for D (6 bases). Deletions cut 2 bases from V and 8 bases from J, with 13 bases between. CDR3 length equals 14 residues. Looked up from germline, CDR1 is SGHRS and CDR2 is YFSETQ.

This rearrangement joins TRBV11-2 to TRBJ2-7; D may be TRBD1 (5 bases). The V end lost 1 base, the J end lost 5 bases, and 9 bases lay between the germline ends. Germline V gene lookup returns CDR1 SGHAT and CDR2 FQNNGV. The CDR3 totals 13 residues. For the CDR3, the DNA is TGTGCCAGCAGCTTAGGGGTAGGGGACGAGCAGTACTTC. Residues: CASSLGVGDEQYF.

The chain carries TRBV28 and TRBJ2-7, with TRBD2 identical over 10 bases. Unmatched junction bases numbered 2, after V lost 6 bases and J lost 3 bases. Germline CDR1 reads MDHEN; CDR2 reads SYDVKM. This CDR3 is built from 13 residues. This CDR3 is CASRTSGLYEQYF. Written as DNA, the CDR3 is TGTGCCAGCAGGACTAGCGGGCTCTACGAGCAGTACTTC. The full variable domain, in which reference TRBV28 and TRBJ2-7 provide the parts outside the CDR3, is DVKVTQSSRYLVKRTGEKVFLECVQDMDHENMFWYRQDPGLGLRLIYFSYDVKMKEKGDIPEGYSVSREKKERFSLILESASTNQTSMYLCASRTSGLYEQYFGPGTRLTVT.

This chain joins TRBV15 and TRBJ2-7; TRBD1 agrees at 10 bases. Trimming removed 5 bases from V and 0 bases from J; junction bases left unmatched: 4. CDR3 length: 15 amino acids. Germline V gene lookup returns CDR1 LNHNV and CDR2 YYDKDF (reference sequence). The CDR3 DNA follows: TGTGCCACCAGCGTGGGACAGGGGTTCTCCTACGAGCAGTACTTC. It encodes CATSVGQGFSYEQYF.

In its sample, this clone was seen a few times. CDR3 sequence reads: CASSVGDREYGYTF. The CDR3 DNA follows: TGTGCCAGCAGCGTAGGCGACAGGGAGTATGGCTACACCTTC. This rearrangement joins TRBV9 to TRBJ1-2; 7 bases line up with TRBD1. V was clipped by 0 bases and J by 5 bases; unmatched bases: 4. Per germline, CDR1 SGDLS and CDR2 YYNGEE. CDR3 length: 14 residues.

The V gene is TRBV28, the J gene TRBJ2-2, with 7 nucleotides matching TRBD1. The CDR3 consists of 13 residues. CDR1 and CDR2 from the germline V gene are MDHEN and SYDVKM. V lost 6 bases to trimming and J lost 7 bases; unmatched junction nucleotides: 5. The CDR3 nucleotides are TGTGCCAGCAGAACCACAGGGGTCGGGGAGCTGTTTTTT. Translation gives CASRTTGVGELFF. Combining the CDR3 with reference TRBV28 and TRBJ2-2 gives the whole variable domain DVKVTQSSRYLVKRTGEKVFLECVQDMDHENMFWYRQDPGLGLRLIYFSYDVKMKEKGDIPEGYSVSREKKERFSLILESASTNQTSMYLCASRTTGVGELFFGEGSRLTVL.

The chain has TRBV5-1 and TRBJ1-6; D unclear. Germline V gene lookup returns CDR1 SGHRS and CDR2 YFSETQ. The V gene lost 2 bases and the J gene lost 9 bases, with 15 bases spanning the gap. The CDR3 covers 15 residues. In nucleotides, the CDR3 is TGCGCCAGCAGCTTCCTCGAAGGAGGGAGTTCACCCCTCCACTTT. This translates into CASSFLEGGSSPLHF.

This clone was seen a few times. The chain links TRBV6-5 to TRBJ2-7; 8 bases are a match to TRBD2. The germline V gene has CDR1 MNHEY and CDR2 SVGAGI. The CDR3 spans 15 residues. The junction had 9 bases not matched to a gene; V was cut back by 5 bases and J by 3 bases. CDR3 DNA sequence: TGTGCCAGCAGTCGGACTAGCCTCCACTTCTACGAGCAGTACTTC. It translates to CASSRTSLHFYEQYF.

CDR3 loop: CASSLGQGSEQYF. CDR3 DNA sequence: TGTGCCAGCAGTTTAGGGCAGGGGAGCGAGCAGTACTTC. The V call is TRBV28, the J call TRBJ2-7; maybe TRBD1 (6 bases). V was trimmed by 2 bases and J by 6 bases, leaving 11 bases between them. The CDR3 has 13 amino acids. The germline gives CDR1 MDHEN, CDR2 SYDVKM.

This clone was counted between two and nine times. One junction end disagrees with the germline gene, perhaps due to a read error. The chain couples TRBV6-1 to TRBJ1-1, with D hard to call. The CDR3 is 10 amino acids. CDR1 MNHNS and CDR2 SASEGT come from the germline V gene. CDR3 in amino acids: CASSELTSGF. The CDR3 DNA reads TGTGCCAGCAGTGAACTTACTTCGGGATTT.

Notes on this clone: Within the sample, other DNA sequences also encode this same CDR3. The chain is built from TRBV28 and TRBJ1-5; D not certain. The germline V gene has CDR1 MDHEN and CDR2 SYDVKM. The CDR3 has 12 amino acids. The V gene lost 5 bases and the J gene lost 3 bases, with 5 bases spanning the gap. CDR3 DNA: TGTGCCAGCAGTCTTCTCAATCAGCCCCAGCATTTT. It codes for CASSLLNQPQHF.

The gene calls are TRBV7-8 and TRBJ2-3, with TRBD1 matching 10 bases. Germline values: CDR1 SGHVS, CDR2 FQNEAQ. V lost 3 bases to trimming and J lost 3 bases; unmatched junction nucleotides: 6. The CDR3 runs 16 residues. The CDR3 region is CASSFGQGVVTDTQYF. The CDR3 DNA reads as TGTGCCAGCAGCTTCGGACAGGGGGTAGTGACAGATACGCAGTATTTT.

This sequence joins TRBV9 and TRBJ2-2; possible D gene TRBD2, 5 bases. This CDR3 spans 15 amino acids. Trimming left V 1 base short and J 7 bases short, with 14 bases between. Germline CDR1 SGDLS, CDR2 YYNGEE. CDR3 residues: CASSVSPSGGGELFF. DNA of the CDR3: TGTGCCAGCAGCGTATCCCCCAGCGGAGGCGGGGAGCTGTTTTTT. The whole variable domain, filled in from reference TRBV9 and TRBJ2-2, reads DSGVTQTPKHLITATGQRVTLRCSPRSGDLSVYWYQQSLDQGLQFLIQYYNGEERAKGNILERFSAQQFPDLHSELNLSSLELGDSALYFCASSVSPSGGGELFFGEGSRLTVL.